This T cell receptor beta chain was obtained from a study of control samples from healthy donors and cancer patients. This CDR3 is built from 15 residues. V lost 0 bases to trimming and J lost 1 base, with 9 bases between them. CDR1 and CDR2 (germline): MNHNY, SVGAGI (reference sequence). This clone was counted a single time. Here immunoSEQ multiplex PCR was the method, and the copy in TCRdb shows in-frame clones only, minus some. This repertoire shows roughly 90,000 clones, roughly nine tenths found once; its top ten account for 8.5% to 10%. The chain is built from TRBV6-6 and TRBJ1-1; TRBD1 might be the D (6 bases). The specimen sequenced was PBMCs. This clonotype was sampled from a woman between 45 and 65 years old with colorectal cancer. The CDR3 bases are TGTGCCAGCAGTTACTCGATACAGGGGAACACTGAAGCTTTCTTT. Translating it yields CASSYSIQGNTEAFF.